The 4 T cell receptor beta chains reported below all come from one sample, sequenced in a study of blood T cell repertoires in COVID-19. Here immunoSEQ multiplex PCR was the method, and the copy in TCRdb shows in-frame clones only, minus some. The profile shows 35,000 or so clones, about 89% of them singletons. The source material was peripheral blood. The receptors originated from a human donor in a cohort sampled during active COVID-19.

The chain carries TRBV7-9 and TRBJ2-2, with TRBD1 identical over 7 bases. Germline V CDR1 and CDR2: SEHNR, FQNEAQ (reference sequence). The CDR3 spans 17 residues. With V trimmed by 4 bases and J by 5 bases, 13 bases remained unmatched. CDR3 protein: CASSSPLKGAWTGELFF. The CDR3 bases are TGTGCCAGCAGCTCCCCGCTGAAGGGGGCATGGACCGGGGAGCTGTTTTTT.

The chain recombines TRBV7-9 with TRBJ2-6, with TRBD2 matching 8 bases. The CDR3 is made up of 18 amino acids. Unmatched junction bases numbered 9, after V lost 5 bases and J lost 0 bases. Germline CDR1 is SEHNR and CDR2 is FQNEAQ (reference sequence). CDR3 amino acids: CASSTTGGGPSGANVLTF. The CDR3 DNA is TGTGCCAGCAGCACTACCGGGGGGGGCCCCTCTGGGGCCAACGTCCTGACTTTC.

The V gene is TRBV29-1, the J gene TRBJ2-2; no clear D. The CDR3 totals 14 residues. The germline V gene has CDR1 SQVTM and CDR2 ANQGSEA. V shed 4 bases and J shed 3 bases, with 12 bases lying between them. Here the CDR3 DNA reads TGCAGCGTTGGTAAGGAGTCGCACACCGGGGAGCTGTTTTTT. Its translation is CSVGKESHTGELFF.

This chain joins TRBV5-6 and TRBJ2-2, with 15 nucleotides matching TRBD2. The V and J ends lost 4 bases and 4 bases, in that order; junction bases with no gene match: 8. Germline CDR1 SGHDT, CDR2 YYEEEE. The CDR3 consists of 18 residues. The CDR3 region is CASSPGLAGGPGTGELFF. The CDR3 DNA follows: TGTGCCAGCAGCCCCGGACTAGCGGGGGGGCCGGGCACCGGGGAGCTGTTTTTT.